The 32 T cell receptor beta chains below were found in one sample sequenced in a study of T cells in Graves' hyperthyroidism and ophthalmopathy. The CDR3 regions of TCR beta were amplified from RNA transcripts. The HTBI set primed first-round TCR CDR3 RT-PCR. MiXCR was run by TCRdb on the multiplex PCR reads, yielding one entry per CDR3 protein. This sample carries some 270,000 distinct CDR3 sequences, around 13% of them seen once, and the ten largest clones take 7.9%. Sequenced material: blood. The origin of the receptors is a woman aged 40 to 50 with Graves' hyperthyroidism.

This clonotype was detected many times. The chain has TRBV7-8 and TRBJ2-1; D not certain. The CDR3 runs to 13 residues. Trimming left V 3 bases short and J 0 bases short, with 3 bases between. Germline V gene lookup returns CDR1 SGHVS and CDR2 FQNEAQ. This chain's CDR3 is CASSFRSYNEQFF. CDR3 DNA sequence: TGTGCCAGCAGCTTCCGCTCCTACAATGAGCAGTTCTTC.

At least ten counts were recorded for this clonotype. This sequence joins TRBV7-2 and TRBJ2-3; no firm D call. Trimming stripped 3 bases from V and 0 bases from J, with 7 bases between. The germline gives CDR1 SGHTA, CDR2 FQGNSA. The CDR3 covers 14 residues. The CDR3 here is CASSFAYSTDTQYF. The CDR3 coding sequence is TGTGCCAGCAGCTTTGCTTACAGCACAGATACGCAGTATTTT.

This clonotype came up a few times. With a much larger clone just one base away, this may be a read error. The gene calls are TRBV30 and TRBJ1-1; D call uncertain. Trimming removed 4 bases at V and 0 bases at J, with 9 bases between. The CDR3 is 13 residues long. Germline CDR1 and CDR2: GTSNPN and SVGIG (reference sequence). The CDR3: CAWTPTLNTEAFF. CDR3 bases: TGTGCCTGGACCCCAACCCTGAACACTGAAGCTTTCTTT.

In its sample, this clonotype was seen a few times. This chain uses TRBV6-5 with TRBJ2-7; D is unclear. The CDR3 loop spans 16 amino acids. Germline values: CDR1 MNHEY, CDR2 SVGAGI. V dropped 0 bases and J dropped 0 bases, with 12 bases sitting between them. The CDR3 loop reads CASSYSYRVSSYEQYF. CDR3 nucleotide sequence: TGTGCCAGCAGTTACTCTTATAGGGTGAGCTCCTACGAGCAGTACTTC.

This clonotype was seen at least ten times. The chain has TRBV12-3 or TRBV12-4 and TRBJ2-7; 7 bases are shared with TRBD2. J lost 0 bases, V lost 5 bases, and 4 bases had no gene match. The CDR3 is 14 amino acids. The CDR3 region is CASSTGTISYEQYF. The CDR3 nucleotides are TGTGCCAGCAGTACCGGGACTATCTCCTACGAGCAGTACTTC.

V and J are TRBV20-1 and TRBJ2-3; 7 bases match TRBD1. The CDR3 sequence is 13 residues long. Germline V lookup: CDR1 DFQATT, CDR2 SNEGSKA (reference sequence). V dropped 5 bases and J dropped 6; count of bases not matched to a gene: 8. The CDR3 nucleotides read TGCAGTGCTGGGGGACAGTATGCGGATACGCAGTATTTT. This sequence encodes CSAGGQYADTQYF.

The genes are TRBV6-2 or TRBV6-3 and TRBJ2-1; 11 bases are shared with TRBD2. This CDR3 is 20 amino acids long. Germline lookup yields CDR1 MNHEY and CDR2 SVGEGT. Trimming removed 2 bases from V and 0 bases from J; junction bases left unmatched: 12. CDR3 sequence reads: CASSYTRGLAGGLSYNEQFF. CDR3 DNA: TGTGCCAGCAGTTACACCCGGGGCCTAGCGGGAGGTCTCTCCTACAATGAGCAGTTCTTC.

The chain recombines TRBV10-3 with TRBJ2-7; 11 bases align to TRBD2. CDR1 and CDR2 (germline): ENHRY, SYGVKD. Trimming cost V 5 bases and J 4 bases; bases outside gene matches: 1. The CDR3 has 13 residues. CDR3: CAISRTSGYEQYF. Here the CDR3 DNA reads TGTGCCATCAGTCGGACTAGCGGGTACGAGCAGTACTTC.

This clonotype has more than one count but fewer than ten. The J gene is TRBJ1-3, the V gene TRBV5-1; perhaps TRBD1 as D (6 bases). CDR3 length equals 16 residues. The germline V gene encodes CDR1 SGHRS and CDR2 YFSETQ. With 4 bases removed from V and 0 bases from J, the gap between germline ends came to 14 bases. Here the CDR3 reads CASSEGGFDSGNTIYF. The CDR3 region has the DNA TGCGCCAGCAGCGAGGGGGGCTTTGACTCTGGAAACACCATATATTTT.

The chain combines TRBV19 with TRBJ2-3; either TRBD1 or TRBD2 may supply D (5 bases each). The CDR3 covers 15 residues. V lost 3 bases and J lost 1, with 11 bases in between. Germline CDR1 LNHDA, CDR2 SQIVND (reference sequence). The CDR3 nucleotides are TGTGCCAGTAGTATTCGGCAGGGAGGCACAGATACGCAGTATTTT. Its translation is CASSIRQGGTDTQYF.

A few counts support this clonotype. The chain has TRBV10-2 and TRBJ2-1, with 8 bases fitting TRBD2. Germline V lookup: CDR1 WSHSY, CDR2 SAAADI. The CDR3 is 15 amino acids. V shed 6 bases, J shed 2 bases, and the junction held 6 bases outside the gene matches. The CDR3 sequence: CASRVAGLPYNEQFF. The CDR3 DNA follows: TGCGCCAGCAGAGTAGCGGGACTACCCTACAATGAGCAGTTCTTC.

This clonotype was seen repeatedly, ten times or more. The chain employs TRBV27 and TRBJ2-7, with unresolved D. The ends were cut back, 3 bases at V and 4 bases at J, with 16 bases in the middle. In germline, CDR1 is MNHEY, CDR2 SMNVEV (reference sequence). There are 15 residues in the CDR3. The CDR3 nucleotides are TGTGCCAGCAGTTTCGCCGGCACAGCCAAATACGAGCAGTACTTC. Its protein is CASSFAGTAKYEQYF.

Ten or more counts support this clonotype. V and J are TRBV12-3 or TRBV12-4 and TRBJ1-5; D possibly corresponds to TRBD1 (5 bases). The V and J ends lost 4 bases and 6 bases respectively, with 16 bases between them. The CDR3 contains 15 residues. The CDR3 spells CASSSQLGAGQPQHF. The DNA of the CDR3 is TGTGCCAGCAGTTCGCAGCTTGGGGCTGGTCAGCCCCAGCATTTT.

This clonotype was counted at least ten times. The V and J genes are TRBV11-2 and TRBJ2-2, with 12 bases that match TRBD2. The V gene's germline CDR1 is SGHAT and CDR2 FQNNGV. This CDR3 has 15 residues. J was trimmed by 5 bases and V by 7 bases; bases with no gene match: 5. CDR3 region: CASTGGLAGTGELFF. The CDR3 nucleotides are TGTGCCAGCACTGGCGGACTAGCGGGGACCGGGGAGCTGTTTTTT.

The rearrangement links TRBV20-1 to TRBJ2-5, with a tentative D call TRBD1 (6 bases). Between the trimmed V and J ends, which lost 5 bases and 3 bases, there was a span of 13 bases. Germline loops: CDR1 DFQATT, CDR2 SNEGSKA (reference sequence). There are 13 residues in the CDR3. The CDR3 loop reads CSALGQLKETQYF. The CDR3 nucleotides read TGCAGTGCTCTTGGACAGTTGAAAGAGACCCAGTACTTC.

This clonotype came up many times. The rearrangement uses TRBV27 and TRBJ2-1, with D possibly being TRBD2 (5 bases). Germline lookup yields CDR1 MNHEY and CDR2 SMNVEV (reference sequence). The CDR3 has 15 amino acids. V shed 8 bases and J shed 8 bases, with 22 bases lying between them. The CDR3 reads CASVRPSRSWYEQFF. CDR3 in DNA: TGTGCCAGCGTGCGGCCTAGCCGGAGTTGGTATGAGCAGTTCTTC.

This clonotype was found many times. This chain uses TRBV20-1 with TRBJ2-7, with TRBD1 matching over 7 bases. This CDR3 region has 15 residues. The V gene's germline CDR1 is DFQATT and CDR2 SNEGSKA (reference sequence). V was pared by 0 bases and J by 3 bases, with 8 bases of the junction left unmatched. The CDR3: CSARDYGTESYEQYF. The DNA for the CDR3 is TGCAGTGCTAGAGATTACGGGACAGAGAGCTACGAGCAGTACTTC.

This clonotype came up many times. The V and J genes are TRBV29-1 and TRBJ1-1; a possible D gene is TRBD1 (5 bases). The V end lost 6 bases, the J end lost 3 bases, and 17 bases lay between the germline ends. The CDR3 runs 14 residues. Germline-derived CDR1 and CDR2 are SQVTM and ANQGSEA. The CDR3 loop is CSVQTVNSDTEAFF. CDR3 coding DNA: TGCAGCGTGCAGACAGTCAATTCTGACACTGAAGCTTTCTTT.

This clonotype was picked up many times. The rearrangement links TRBV5-4 to TRBJ2-5; D unclear. The CDR3 extends over 14 amino acids. V was trimmed by 0 bases and J by 3 bases, leaving 9 bases between them. Per germline, CDR1 SGHNT and CDR2 YYREEE (reference sequence). In DNA form, the CDR3 reads TGTGCCAGCAGCTTGGCGGTGTCCGAAGAGACCCAGTACTTC. Its protein product is CASSLAVSEETQYF.

The rearrangement joins TRBV2 to TRBJ1-1; 9 nucleotides align to TRBD1. The CDR3 length is 12 residues. From germline, CDR1 is SNHLY and CDR2 FYNNEI. J lost 0 bases, V lost 11 bases, and 1 base had no gene match. The CDR3 here is CAGTGLNTEAFF. CDR3 sequence (DNA): TGTGCCGGGACAGGGCTGAACACTGAAGCTTTCTTT. The whole variable domain, remainder taken from reference TRBV2 and TRBJ1-1, is EPEVTQTPSHQVTQMGQEVILRCVPISNHLYFYWYRQILGQKVEFLVSFYNNEISEKSEIFDDQFSVERPDGSNFTLKIRSTKLEDSAMYFCAGTGLNTEAFFGQGTRLTVV.

This clonotype appeared many times. The rearrangement joins TRBV18 to TRBJ2-7; D unresolved. This CDR3 has 13 amino acids. Trimming removed 3 bases at V and 0 bases at J, with 6 bases between. The germline CDR1 and CDR2 sequences are KGHSH and LQKENI. In DNA form, the CDR3 reads TGTGCCAGCTCACCTCAGAGCTCCTACGAGCAGTACTTC. It codes for CASSPQSSYEQYF.

Of note for this clonotype: Just one base apart from a much larger clone, this may be a read error. The chain carries TRBV20-1 and TRBJ2-1, with TRBD2 identical over 7 bases. The CDR3 extends over 15 amino acids. V lost 5 bases, J lost 4 bases, and 11 bases stayed unmatched. Germline V gene lookup returns CDR1 DFQATT and CDR2 SNEGSKA (reference sequence). The CDR3 here is CSAQLAGDRYNEQFF. CDR3 coding DNA: TGCAGTGCTCAGCTCGCGGGAGATCGATACAATGAGCAGTTCTTC.

This clonotype appeared a few times. The chain is built from TRBV5-1 and TRBJ2-2; 8 nucleotides line up with TRBD2. The length of the CDR3 is 16 residues. Germline V gene sequence: CDR1 SGHRS, CDR2 YFSETQ. Trimming removed 3 bases from V and 7 bases from J; junction bases left unmatched: 11. The CDR3 nucleotides are TGCGCCAGCAGCTCCACCGGGATAGCGGGGAACGGGGAGCTGTTTTTT. It is translated as CASSSTGIAGNGELFF.

This clonotype was observed many times. The chain carries TRBV12-3 or TRBV12-4 and TRBJ2-7; TRBD1 aligns across 8 bases. With 5 bases clipped from V and 3 bases from J, the junction kept 9 bases outside the gene matches. CDR3 size: 15 residues. In DNA form, the CDR3 reads TGTGCCAGCAGTGTGGGACAGGTAGGCCGCTACGAGCAGTACTTC. This gives the protein CASSVGQVGRYEQYF.

For this clonotype: A clone one base away is much larger, so this may be a read error. The chain links TRBV6-5 to TRBJ2-1; D gene uncertain. In germline, CDR1 is MNHEY, CDR2 SVGAGI. Trimming removed 4 bases at V and 2 bases at J, with 9 bases between. This CDR3 is built from 14 residues. The CDR3 DNA reads TGTGCCAGCAGTTCTACTGGCCCCTACAATGAGCAGTTCTTC. This encodes CASSSTGPYNEQFF.

Many counts were recorded for this clonotype. The chain combines TRBV5-6 with TRBJ1-1, with D perhaps TRBD1 (5 bases). This CDR3 contains 14 residues. Trimming shortened V by 3 bases and J by 1 base, and 10 bases separated the two germline ends. Germline lookup yields CDR1 SGHDT and CDR2 YYEEEE. This chain's CDR3 is CASSSGHWNTEAFF. The DNA of the CDR3 is TGTGCCAGCAGCTCCGGACACTGGAACACTGAAGCTTTCTTT.

This clonotype came up many times. The gene calls are TRBV15 and TRBJ2-3, with TRBD1 matching over 8 bases. This CDR3 has 16 residues. CDR1 and CDR2 (germline): LNHNV, YYDKDF (reference sequence). With 5 bases clipped from V and 2 bases from J, the junction kept 9 bases outside the gene matches. CDR3 region: CATSRIGDRLTDTQYF. The CDR3 nucleotides read TGTGCCACCAGCCGTATAGGGGACAGGCTCACAGATACGCAGTATTTT.

The chain is built from TRBV9 and TRBJ2-1; D is undetermined. The length of the CDR3 is 11 residues. CDR1 is SGDLS, CDR2 YYNGEE, per germline. V was cut by 3 bases and J by 9 bases, with 7 bases left in between. CDR3 amino acids: CASSATSEQFF. Written as DNA, the CDR3 is TGTGCCAGCAGCGCCACCTCTGAGCAGTTCTTC. Full variable domain (remainder filled in from reference TRBV9 and TRBJ2-1): DSGVTQTPKHLITATGQRVTLRCSPRSGDLSVYWYQQSLDQGLQFLIQYYNGEERAKGNILERFSAQQFPDLHSELNLSSLELGDSALYFCASSATSEQFFGPGTRLTVL.

This clonotype was counted a few times. V usage is TRBV4-1 and J usage is TRBJ1-2, with TRBD1 identical over 7 bases. CDR1 and CDR2 from the germline V gene are MGHRA and YSYEKL. CDR3 length: 14 residues. The V and J ends lost 3 bases and 2 bases, in that order; junction bases with no gene match: 3. CDR3 region: CASSQPGGNYGYTF. The CDR3 nucleotides are TGCGCCAGCAGCCAGCCAGGGGGGAACTATGGCTACACCTTC.

There are many counts of this clonotype. The V call is TRBV7-2, the J call TRBJ1-3; D is unresolved. The V and J ends lost 8 bases and 0 bases respectively, with 11 bases between them. This CDR3 has 14 residues. Germline lookup yields CDR1 SGHTA and CDR2 FQGNSA. For the CDR3, the DNA is TGTGCCAGCGCCACCGGGCTCTCTGGAAACACCATATATTTT. Translated: CASATGLSGNTIYF.

This clonotype was observed a few times. The rearrangement uses TRBV6-2 or TRBV6-3 and TRBJ2-5; D perhaps matches TRBD1 (6 bases). The CDR3 totals 16 residues. Germline CDR1 MNHEY, CDR2 SVGEGT. The V end lost 2 bases, the J end lost 2 bases, and 15 bases lay between the germline ends. The CDR3 DNA sequence: TGTGCCAGCAGTTACCAGACAGGAGTGCGGCAAGAGACCCAGTACTTC. It yields the protein CASSYQTGVRQETQYF.

This clonotype was counted many times. The gene calls are TRBV7-9 and TRBJ1-5; TRBD1 might be the D (6 bases). This CDR3 contains 14 residues. V was trimmed by 2 bases and J by 7 bases, leaving 12 bases between them. Looked up from germline, CDR1 is SEHNR and CDR2 is FQNEAQ (reference sequence). CDR3 nucleotide sequence: TGTGCCAGCAGCTTATCGGCAGGGGTGCAGCCCCAGCATTTT. It specifies CASSLSAGVQPQHF.